This T cell receptor beta chain derives from a study of CD8 T cells in ankylosing spondylitis. A quantitative 5'-RACE method, one with molecular barcodes, was used to make TCR beta libraries. TCRdb reprocessed the 5' RACE reads with MiXCR, giving one entry per CDR3 protein. The sample holds roughly 400,000 distinct CDR3 sequences, 20% to 25% seen once. The CDR3 has 14 amino acids. V gave up 7 bases and J gave up 0 bases, with 13 bases separating them. The germline V gene encodes CDR1 MNHNS and CDR2 SASEGT. This clonotype appeared a single time. What it recognizes is unknown. Study-level findings and limits: Roughly 8 highly homologous variants made up a TCR beta motif that seemed to typify ankylosing spondylitis blood. According to the report, clones linked to the disease were significantly enriched in matched synovial fluid samples taken from ankylosing spondylitis patients. Clones that were linked to disease were CD8+ and were relatively rare in peripheral blood. Past studies reported some motif variants in reactive arthritis synovial fluid and blood.

This sequence joins TRBV6-1 and TRBJ2-7; possible D gene TRBD1, 5 bases. The clonotype comes from a male donor with ankylosing spondylitis. Sequenced: blood, either unsorted or a sorted T cell fraction (not recorded which). The DNA for the CDR3 is TGTGCCAGCACACGCCACAGGAGCTCCTACGAGCAGTACTTC. Protein: CASTRHRSSYEQYF.